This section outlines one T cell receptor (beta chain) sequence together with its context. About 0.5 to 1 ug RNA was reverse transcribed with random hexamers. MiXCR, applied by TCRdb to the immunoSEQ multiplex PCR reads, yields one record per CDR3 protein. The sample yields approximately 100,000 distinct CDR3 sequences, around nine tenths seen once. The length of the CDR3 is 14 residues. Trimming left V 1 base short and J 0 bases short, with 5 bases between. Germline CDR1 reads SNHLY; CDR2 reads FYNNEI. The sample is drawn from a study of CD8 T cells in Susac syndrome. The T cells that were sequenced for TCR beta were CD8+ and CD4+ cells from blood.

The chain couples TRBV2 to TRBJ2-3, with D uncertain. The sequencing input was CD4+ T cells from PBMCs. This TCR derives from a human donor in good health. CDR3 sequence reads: CASSEGLSTDTQYF. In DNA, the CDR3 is TGTGCCAGCAGTGAAGGCTTAAGCACAGATACGCAGTATTTT.